This T cell receptor beta chain was recovered during a study of OX40 agonist ivuxolimab in advanced cancers. Overall study: Patients got intravenous ivuxolimab at 0.01 to 10 mg/kg every 2 weeks. Having had anti-PD-1, anti-PD-L1 or anti-CTLA-4 therapy before was allowed, and over 35% had some. Study conclusions and caveats: Compared with CD4+, CD8+ T cells on average had more expanded clones.

Concerning this clone itself: Its antigen is unidentified.

Produced via immunoSEQ multiplex PCR; TCRdb's table is partial and in-frame only. The table has under 80,000 clones, just under 95% seen once. Germline CDR1 is LNHDA and CDR2 is SQIVND (reference sequence). Trimming removed 6 bases from V and 8 bases from J, with 13 bases in between. This CDR3 region has 12 residues. The material was CD4+ or CD8+ T cells sorted from blood, obtained in a trial of the OX40 agonist ivuxolimab. The V call is TRBV19, the J call TRBJ1-2; D is ambiguous. The sequence was obtained from an adult with an advanced solid tumor such as melanoma, head and neck, liver or kidney cancer. The DNA for the CDR3 is TGTGCCAGTAGCGGACCGATCTTGGGCTACACCTTC. Translating it yields CASSGPILGYTF.